Below, 11 T cell receptor beta chains from the same sample are listed, as sequenced in a study of identical twins. TCRdb analysed the 5' RACE reads with MiXCR anew, one entry per CDR3 protein. The sample yields 450,000 to 600,000 distinct CDR3 sequences, around 24% seen once. This sample was shared with a second study, whose subject was yellow fever vaccine responses in identical twins.

Source material: CD4+ T cells sorted from blood. These receptors all stem from a woman younger than 30 in good health.

CDR3 protein: CASSLSWGLAVNEQFF. Written as DNA, the CDR3 is TGTGCCAGCAGTTTGTCGTGGGGACTAGCGGTCAATGAGCAGTTCTTC. The chain recombines TRBV27 with TRBJ2-1; 11 bases fit TRBD2. From germline, CDR1 is MNHEY and CDR2 SMNVEV (reference sequence). Trimming removed 3 bases from V and 6 bases from J; junction bases left unmatched: 7. This CDR3 is 16 amino acids long.

The chain recombines TRBV5-6 with TRBJ2-1; TRBD2 might be the D (6 bases). This CDR3 region has 13 residues. V was pared by 4 bases and J by 6 bases, with 11 bases between. The germline gives CDR1 SGHDT, CDR2 YYEEEE. Here the CDR3 DNA reads TGTGCCAGCAGCCGGCGGGAATCCAATGAGCAGTTCTTC. This codes for CASSRRESNEQFF. Using reference TRBV5-6 and TRBJ2-1 for the parts outside the CDR3, the full variable domain is DAGVTQSPTHLIKTRGQQVTLRCSPKSGHDTVSWYQQALGQGPQFIFQYYEEEERQRGNFPDRFSGHQFPNYSSELNVNALLLGDSALYLCASSRRESNEQFFGPGTRLTVL.

The V and J genes are TRBV5-5 and TRBJ2-1; 12 nucleotides line up with TRBD2. V dropped 3 bases and J dropped 0; count of bases not matched to a gene: 7. Germline loops: CDR1 SGHKS, CDR2 YYEKEE (reference sequence). The CDR3 spans 18 residues. CDR3 residues: CASSSGLAGKVSYNEQFF. CDR3 coding DNA: TGTGCCAGCAGCTCGGGACTAGCGGGCAAAGTCTCCTACAATGAGCAGTTCTTC.

The chain carries TRBV20-1 and TRBJ2-1; 7 positions agree with TRBD2. The CDR3 runs 16 residues. Germline values: CDR1 DFQATT, CDR2 SNEGSKA (reference sequence). With V trimmed by 6 bases and J by 3 bases, 14 bases remained unmatched. This CDR3 reads CSAHDGAGDNYNEQFF. The CDR3 DNA follows: TGCAGTGCCCACGATGGGGCGGGAGACAACTACAATGAGCAGTTCTTC.

This clonotype has just a few counts. This rearrangement joins TRBV7-9 to TRBJ1-1; TRBD1 aligns across 10 bases. V dropped 5 bases and J dropped 4; count of bases not matched to a gene: 7. This CDR3 has 15 amino acids. Germline values: CDR1 SEHNR, CDR2 FQNEAQ (reference sequence). This chain's CDR3 is CASSTRDRGFTEAFF. The CDR3 coding sequence is TGTGCCAGCAGCACAAGGGACAGGGGATTCACTGAAGCTTTCTTT.

The chain has TRBV3-1 and TRBJ2-1; possibly TRBD1 for D (5 bases). The CDR3 has 14 residues. Germline loops: CDR1 LGHDT, CDR2 YNNKEL (reference sequence). Trimming stripped 4 bases from V and 5 bases from J, with 12 bases between. In DNA form, the CDR3 reads TGTGCCAGCAGCCGTAAAGACAGAAACAATGAGCAGTTCTTC. Translation gives CASSRKDRNNEQFF.

The J gene is TRBJ2-1, the V gene TRBV14, with TRBD1 as a possible D gene (6 bases). Trimming removed 4 bases from V and 4 bases from J, with 14 bases in between. The CDR3 sequence is 15 residues long. The germline gives CDR1 SGHDN, CDR2 FVKESK. CDR3 sequence: CASSPPKQGYNEQFF. CDR3 nucleotide sequence: TGTGCCAGCAGCCCACCTAAACAGGGTTACAATGAGCAGTTCTTC.

The V call is TRBV20-1, the J call TRBJ1-1, with D possibly being TRBD1 (5 bases). The CDR3 length is 15 residues. V was clipped by 6 bases and J by 0 bases, with 17 bases between them. Germline CDR1 reads DFQATT; CDR2 reads SNEGSKA (reference sequence). For the CDR3, the DNA is TGCAGTGCCCCGGTGGGGGGGTCGGTGAACACTGAAGCTTTCTTT. Translating gives CSAPVGGSVNTEAFF.

This sequence joins TRBV20-1 and TRBJ2-5, with 10 bases fitting TRBD2. Trimming took 0 bases from V and 3 from J; bases not matched to a gene: 7. This CDR3 region has 16 residues. Germline values: CDR1 DFQATT, CDR2 SNEGSKA (reference sequence). CDR3 DNA sequence: TGCAGTGCTAGAGATCTTCTAGCGGGAGTCGAAGAGACCCAGTACTTC. Translated: CSARDLLAGVEETQYF.

The V gene is TRBV2, the J gene TRBJ2-1; D not certain. V was clipped by 8 bases and J by 5 bases, with 13 bases between them. The germline CDR1 and CDR2 sequences are SNHLY and FYNNEI. This CDR3 is 13 amino acids long. CDR3 in amino acids: CASHGSRNNEQFF. CDR3 DNA sequence: TGTGCCAGCCATGGTAGCAGGAACAATGAGCAGTTCTTC. Full variable domain (rest looked up from reference TRBV2 and TRBJ2-1): EPEVTQTPSHQVTQMGQEVILRCVPISNHLYFYWYRQILGQKVEFLVSFYNNEISEKSEIFDDQFSVERPDGSNFTLKIRSTKLEDSAMYFCASHGSRNNEQFFGPGTRLTVL.

V gene TRBV5-1 combines with J gene TRBJ1-1, with TRBD1 matching 10 bases. V lost 5 bases and J lost 0; bases outside the gene matches: 7. There are 16 residues in the CDR3. Germline loops: CDR1 SGHRS, CDR2 YFSETQ. The CDR3 DNA is TGCGCCAGCAGAGACGGACAGGGGGGAATGAACACTGAAGCTTTCTTT. Translation: CASRDGQGGMNTEAFF. Full variable domain (missing parts from reference TRBV5-1 and TRBJ1-1): KAGVTQTPRYLIKTRGQQVTLSCSPISGHRSVSWYQQTPGQGLQFLFEYFSETQRNKGNFPGRFSGRQFSNSRSEMNVSTLELGDSALYLCASRDGQGGMNTEAFFGQGTRLTVV.